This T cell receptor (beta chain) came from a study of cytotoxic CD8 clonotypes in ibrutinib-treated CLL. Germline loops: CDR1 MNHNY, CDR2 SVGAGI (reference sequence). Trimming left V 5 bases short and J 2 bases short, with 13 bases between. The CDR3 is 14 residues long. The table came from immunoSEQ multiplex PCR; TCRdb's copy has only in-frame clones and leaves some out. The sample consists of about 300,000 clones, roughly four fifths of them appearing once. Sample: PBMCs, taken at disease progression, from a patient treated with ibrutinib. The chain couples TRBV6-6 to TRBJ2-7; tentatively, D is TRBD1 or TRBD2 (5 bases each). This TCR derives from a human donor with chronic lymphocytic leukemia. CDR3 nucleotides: TGTGCCAGCAGTCATCCGGGACCTACCTACGAGCAGTACTTC. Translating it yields CASSHPGPTYEQYF.